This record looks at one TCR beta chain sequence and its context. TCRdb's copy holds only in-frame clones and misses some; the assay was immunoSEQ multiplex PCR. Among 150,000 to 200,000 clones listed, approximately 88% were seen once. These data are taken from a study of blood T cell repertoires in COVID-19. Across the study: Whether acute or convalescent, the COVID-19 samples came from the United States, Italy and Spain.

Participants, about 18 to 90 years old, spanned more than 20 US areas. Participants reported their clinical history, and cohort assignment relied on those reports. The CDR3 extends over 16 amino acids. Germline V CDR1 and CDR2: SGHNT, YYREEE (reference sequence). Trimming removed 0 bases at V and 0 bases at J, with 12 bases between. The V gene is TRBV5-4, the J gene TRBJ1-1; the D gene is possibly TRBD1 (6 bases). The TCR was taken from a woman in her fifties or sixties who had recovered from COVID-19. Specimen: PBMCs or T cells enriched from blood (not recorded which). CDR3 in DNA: TGTGCCAGCAGCTTGGGGTCAGGGGTTCTGAACACTGAAGCTTTCTTT. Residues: CASSLGSGVLNTEAFF.